This entry lists 31 T cell receptor beta chains sequenced from one sample in a study of tumor and adjacent non-tumor tissue in lung cancer. TCRbeta libraries were built with three rounds of nested PCR, modified from ARM-PCR. One entry per CDR3 protein results from TCRdb running MiXCR on the multiplex PCR reads. In the table there are over 110,000 distinct CDR3 sequences, approximately 64% of which are singletons. This sample's RNA came from whole unsorted tissue. The sequenced sample consisted of lung tumor tissue. Receptors were obtained from a man aged 55 to 70 with small cell lung cancer.

Of note for this clonotype: Relative to the germline gene, one junction end is altered; a read error may explain this. This rearrangement joins TRBV28 to TRBJ2-5; no firm D call. Germline CDR1 MDHEN, CDR2 SYDVKM. There are 12 residues in the CDR3. The CDR3 sequence: CTSSLSSETKYF. CDR3 nucleotide sequence: TGTACCAGCAGTTTGAGTTCAGAGACCAAGTACTTC.

A remark on this clonotype: A much larger clone is a single base away; this may be a read error. The rearrangement links TRBV4-2 to TRBJ2-1; 10 bases line up with TRBD2. The CDR3 runs to 17 residues. CDR1 LGHNA and CDR2 YNFKEQ come from the germline V gene. The CDR3 is CATSQDGASGSNNEQFF. The CDR3 DNA reads as TGTGCCACCAGCCAAGATGGCGCTAGCGGGAGTAACAATGAGCAGTTCTTC.

Points on this clonotype: This clone may be a read error of a much larger clone one base away. The chain combines TRBV6-1 with TRBJ1-5; TRBD1 might be the D (5 bases). The CDR3 runs to 16 residues. The germline V gene encodes CDR1 MNHNS and CDR2 SASEGT. The V gene lost 6 bases and the J gene lost 3 bases, with 18 bases spanning the gap. In DNA form, the CDR3 reads TGTGCCAGCAGCGAAAAACGACAGATCAACAATCAGCCCCAGCATTTT. Amino acid sequence: CASSEKRQINNQPQHF.

About this clonotype: Because it lacks the conserved phenylalanine or tryptophan at the end, this CDR3 is likely a read error. The CDR3 here is CASRDRHTGELFL. CDR3 bases: TGTGCCAGCCGGGACCGTCACACCGGGGAGCTGTTTTTA. The chain employs TRBV6-2 or TRBV6-3 and TRBJ2-2; D assignment may be TRBD1 or TRBD2 (5 bases each). Germline V lookup: CDR1 MNHEY, CDR2 SVGEGT. Between the trimmed V and J ends, which lost 8 bases and 3 bases, there was a span of 10 bases. CDR3 size: 13 residues.

V and J are TRBV6-1 and TRBJ2-1; D is uncertain. Germline-derived CDR1 and CDR2 are MNHNS and SASEGT. Trimming took 1 base from V and 7 from J, leaving 11 bases between them. The CDR3 has 14 residues. The CDR3 DNA reads TGTGCCAGCAGTGAAGGACCCCACCAGAATGAGCAGTTCTTC. Protein product: CASSEGPHQNEQFF.

As DNA, the CDR3 is TGTGCCAGCAGCAAAGGTACAGCCTACTATGGGGCCAACGTCCTGACTTTC. This codes for CASSKGTAYYGANVLTF. The chain employs TRBV12-3 or TRBV12-4 and TRBJ2-6; D call uncertain. This CDR3 has 17 amino acids. With 6 bases removed from V and 3 bases from J, the gap between germline ends came to 18 bases.

The V call is TRBV4-3, the J call TRBJ1-2; the D is unclear. V was cut by 1 base and J by 2 bases, with 20 bases left in between. Germline loops: CDR1 LGHNA, CDR2 YSLEER. The CDR3 runs to 18 residues. CDR3 region: CASSQVSRTDRINYGYTF. The CDR3 coding sequence is TGCGCCAGCAGCCAAGTTAGTCGGACGGACCGTATAAACTATGGCTACACCTTC.

The chain has TRBV11-2 and TRBJ2-7; 15 nucleotides agree with TRBD2. The CDR3 has 18 amino acids. Germline CDR1 and CDR2: SGHAT and FQNNGV. CDR3 DNA: TGTGCCAGCAGCGGGACTAGCGGGAGGACCGTCTGGTTGGACGAGCAGTGCGTC. Amino acid sequence: CASSGTSGRTVWLDEQCV.

Remarks on this clonotype: A much larger clone differs from this one at a single base, so this may be a read error. The CDR3 DNA follows: TGTGCCAGCAGGGCCGGGACAGCTTATAGCAATCATCCCCAGCATTTT. Translated: CASRAGTAYSNHPQHF. This chain uses TRBV6-5 with TRBJ1-5; 7 bases match TRBD1. The germline V gene encodes CDR1 MNHEY and CDR2 SVGAGI. This CDR3 spans 16 amino acids.

Of note for this clonotype: Possible read error: a much larger clone is one base away. This chain uses TRBV5-1 with TRBJ1-4; no firm D call. This CDR3 contains 14 residues. CDR1 and CDR2 from the germline V gene are SGHRS and YFSETQ. The DNA for the CDR3 is TGCGCCAGCAGCTTGGAGGGTCAGGCGGAAAAAATGTTTTTT. Protein sequence: CASSLEGQAEKMFF. The full variable domain, rest sourced from reference TRBV5-1 and TRBJ1-4, is KAGVTQTPRYLIKTRGQQVTLSCSPISGHRSVSWYQQTPGQGLQFLFEYFSETQRNKGNFPGRFSGRQFSNSRSEMNVSTLELGDSALYLCASSLEGQAEKMFFGSGTQLSVL.

In its sample, this clonotype was seen once. The chain joins TRBV12-3 or TRBV12-4 to TRBJ2-7; D unclear. The CDR3 contains 13 residues. Trimming removed 6 bases at V and 9 bases at J, with 18 bases between. The CDR3 sequence is CASSPSPDNVQYF. DNA of the CDR3: TGTGCCAGCAGCCCGTCCCCCGACAATGTGCAGTACTTC.

With respect to this clonotype: This may arise from a read error, as a much more abundant clone is one base away. The chain recombines TRBV11-2 with TRBJ2-1; no reliable D call. V shed 5 bases and J shed 6 bases, with 11 bases lying between them. The CDR3 extends over 13 amino acids. The germline gives CDR1 SGHAT, CDR2 FQNNGV. CDR3 region: CASSQDRPNEQFF. The CDR3 DNA reads as TGTGCCAGCAGCCAGGACCGACCCAATGAGCAGTTCTTC.

The gene calls are TRBV6-1 and TRBJ2-2; D may be TRBD1 (6 bases). There are 14 residues in the CDR3. Trimming removed 7 bases at V and 0 bases at J, with 9 bases between. Germline CDR1 reads MNHNS; CDR2 reads SASEGT. Here the CDR3 reads CASTRTANTGELFF. In nucleotides, the CDR3 is TGTGCCAGCACCCGGACAGCGAACACCGGGGAGCTGTTTTTT.

Concerning this clonotype itself: This may stem from a read error, because a much larger clone lies one nucleotide away. The CDR3 is CASGDRGEAFF. As DNA, the CDR3 is TGTGCCAGCGGGGACAGGGGTGAAGCTTTCTTT. The rearrangement uses TRBV6-2 or TRBV6-3 and TRBJ1-1, with 10 nucleotides matching TRBD1. V shed 8 bases and J 7 bases; nucleotides not matched to a gene: 1. The CDR3 is 11 residues long. The germline CDR1 and CDR2 sequences are MNHEY and SVGEGT.

In its sample, this clonotype was seen once. No conserved phenylalanine or tryptophan ends this CDR3, so it is likely a read error. The chain employs TRBV30 and TRBJ2-5; D gene unclear. Germline V gene lookup returns CDR1 GTSNPN and CDR2 SVGIG (reference sequence). Trimming cost V 3 bases and J 4 bases, with 6 bases left between them. This CDR3 contains 11 residues. The CDR3 DNA reads as TGTGCCTGGAGCGCGTCAGAGACCCAGTACTCC. Translated, it gives CAWSASETQYS.

This clonotype was seen a few times. The CDR3 loop reads CASSQDRSKRGYTF. DNA for the CDR3: TGTGCCAGCAGTCAGGACCGAAGTAAGAGGGGCTACACCTTC. The rearrangement links TRBV6-6 to TRBJ1-2; D unresolved. The germline V gene has CDR1 MNHNY and CDR2 SVGAGI (reference sequence). V was shortened by 5 bases and J by 8 bases, with 18 bases between the two germline ends. The CDR3 runs 14 residues.

This clonotype was found once. The germline gene is not matched at one end of the junction; a read error may be the cause. The V call is TRBV5-4, the J call TRBJ2-5, with D tentatively TRBD2 (7 bases). CDR1 and CDR2 from the germline V gene are SGHNT and YYREEE (reference sequence). This CDR3 has 17 amino acids. CDR3 coding DNA: TGTGCCAGTAGCCTGCCACAGGGAGGGAGGGGTAAAGAGACCCGGTACTTC. Protein product: CASSLPQGGRGKETRYF.

Turning to this clonotype: This clone may be a read error of a much larger clone one base away. In DNA, the CDR3 is TGTGCCAGCAAGCGAGGTGAAGGTTTAGCCAATCAGCCCCAGCATTTT. As protein: CASKRGEGLANQPQHF. The chain joins TRBV6-6 to TRBJ1-5; D not certain. V was pared by 7 bases and J by 3 bases, with 19 bases between. Germline CDR1 reads MNHNY; CDR2 reads SVGAGI (reference sequence). This CDR3 region has 16 residues.

This clonotype has only one observation. The V gene is TRBV29-1, the J gene TRBJ2-1; no firm D call. V was shortened by 5 bases and J by 5 bases, with 13 bases between the two germline ends. The CDR3 runs to 13 residues. Germline CDR1 reads SQVTM; CDR2 reads ANQGSEA. CDR3 nucleotides: TGCAGCGTTTTTACCGGTCCTAACAATGAGCAGTTCTTC. This encodes CSVFTGPNNEQFF.

A word on this clonotype: A read error may account for a junction end that differs from germline. The chain combines TRBV6-1 with TRBJ2-1; D remains unclear. The CDR3 runs 15 residues. Germline lookup yields CDR1 MNHNS and CDR2 SASEGT. The CDR3 is CASSPPYLSYKEQFF. The CDR3 DNA reads TGTGCCAGCAGTCCGCCTTACCTATCCTACAAAGAGCAGTTCTTC.

This clonotype was recorded many times. The rearrangement links TRBV29-1 to TRBJ2-5; either TRBD1 or TRBD2 may supply D (6 bases each). The V end was cut by 3 bases, the J end by 5 bases, with 16 bases between. CDR3 size: 14 residues. Germline V gene data show CDR1 as SQVTM and CDR2 as ANQGSEA. CDR3 sequence (DNA): TGCAGCGTTGACGGGCCGCGAGGGGGGGAGACCCAGTACTTC. Protein sequence: CSVDGPRGGETQYF.

Note on this clonotype: Germline is not matched at one junction end, which may reflect a read error. The chain uses TRBV2 and TRBJ2-1; D perhaps matches TRBD2 (5 bases). The CDR3 extends over 11 amino acids. CDR1 and CDR2 from the germline V gene are SNHLY and FYNNEI. This chain's CDR3 is CVSRTRDEQFF. The DNA for the CDR3 is TGTGTCAGCAGGACTCGTGACGAGCAGTTCTTC.

As to this clonotype: The final CDR3 position lacks the conserved phenylalanine or tryptophan, pointing to a likely read error. The chain is built from TRBV6-5 and TRBJ1-1; 7 bases align to TRBD1. The CDR3 has 12 amino acids. V lost 6 bases to trimming and J lost 7 bases; unmatched junction nucleotides: 5. Germline values: CDR1 MNHEY, CDR2 SVGAGI. In nucleotides, the CDR3 is TGTGCCAGCAGCCCGGGACAGCGTGAAGCTTTCTTG. This encodes CASSPGQREAFL.

This clonotype was found a few times. This chain uses TRBV20-1 with TRBJ2-1; D is perhaps TRBD2 (6 bases). The V and J ends lost 4 bases and 1 base respectively, with 11 bases between them. There are 14 residues in the CDR3. Germline CDR1 and CDR2: DFQATT and SNEGSKA (reference sequence). The CDR3 DNA is TGCAGTGCTATTAGCGGTACTTCCTACAATGAGCAGTTCTTC. Its translation: CSAISGTSYNEQFF.

As regards this clonotype: Given a much more abundant clone one base away, this may be a read error. This chain connects TRBV12-3 or TRBV12-4 to TRBJ2-3; D is undetermined. V was cut by 4 bases and J by 5 bases, with 7 bases left in between. The CDR3 length is 12 residues. CDR3 coding DNA: TGTGCCAGCAGTTCCCACTTAGATACGCAGTATTTT. This translates into CASSSHLDTQYF.

This clonotype was seen many times. The chain combines TRBV11-2 with TRBJ2-2, with 10 bases matching TRBD1. V was pared by 1 base and J by 6 bases, with 5 bases of the junction left unmatched. The CDR3 has 16 amino acids. Germline V gene data show CDR1 as SGHAT and CDR2 as FQNNGV. This CDR3 reads CASSLARQGAPGELFF. The CDR3 coding sequence is TGTGCCAGCAGCTTAGCGAGACAGGGGGCTCCCGGGGAGCTGTTTTTT.

As concerns this clonotype: The conserved phenylalanine or tryptophan normally closing the CDR3 is absent here, so this likely arose from a read error. The chain couples TRBV29-1 to TRBJ2-3, with TRBD1 as a possible D gene (5 bases). The CDR3 extends over 11 amino acids. Germline assignment: CDR1 SQVTM and CDR2 ANQGSEA. CDR3 protein: CNVGQRDTQYY. As DNA, the CDR3 is TGCAACGTTGGACAACGAGATACGCAGTATTAT.

As to this clonotype: A much larger clone is a single base away; this may be a read error. Without the conserved terminal phenylalanine or tryptophan, this CDR3 likely stems from a read error. The chain links TRBV10-2 to TRBJ1-1; tentatively, D is TRBD1 (5 bases). Trimming left V 2 bases short and J 4 bases short, with 14 bases between. Looked up from germline, CDR1 is WSHSY and CDR2 is SAAADI. The CDR3 is made up of 15 amino acids. The CDR3 nucleotides are TGCGCCAGCAGTGAGAGTAGGGACCGGGGCACTGAAGCTTTCATT. Translating gives CASSESRDRGTEAFI.

About this clonotype: No conserved phenylalanine or tryptophan is present at the end of the CDR3, so a read error is the likely explanation. The genes are TRBV5-4 and TRBJ2-3; 13 bases fit TRBD2. The CDR3 loop spans 16 amino acids. Germline V CDR1 and CDR2: SGHNT, YYREEE (reference sequence). CDR3 protein: CVSSGRTSGSRDTQYS. Here the CDR3 DNA reads TGTGTCAGCAGCGGAAGGACTAGCGGGAGCAGAGATACGCAGTATTCT.

Notes on this clonotype: At one boundary the junction diverges from the germline segment, which might be a read error. The chain uses TRBV5-1 and TRBJ2-1; D possibly corresponds to TRBD2 (5 bases). The CDR3 sequence is 15 residues long. Germline-derived CDR1 and CDR2 are SGHRS and YFSETQ. DNA for the CDR3: TGCGCCAGCAGCTTGAGACGGAGCGGCTACAATGGGCAGTTCTTC. Its protein product is CASSLRRSGYNGQFF. The full variable domain, in which reference TRBV5-1 and TRBJ2-1 provide the parts outside the CDR3, is KAGVTQTPRYLIKTRGQQVTLSCSPISGHRSVSWYQQTPGQGLQFLFEYFSETQRNKGNFPGRFSGRQFSNSRSEMNVSTLELGDSALYLCASSLRRSGYNGQFFGPGTRLTVL.

On this clonotype: A junction boundary mismatches the germline segment, possibly from a read error. V gene TRBV20-1 combines with J gene TRBJ2-2; D is uncertain. The CDR3 is 14 amino acids. CDR1 and CDR2 (germline): DFQATT, SNEGSKA (reference sequence). The CDR3 spells CSARPDSKTGELFF. CDR3 nucleotides: TGCAGTGCTAGACCAGATTCGAAAACCGGGGAGCTGTTTTTT.